Sequencing of this TCR beta chain was carried out in a study of siplizumab effects on memory and regulatory T cells. For this clone: Its antigen is as yet unknown.

General study points: Suppression by proliferating Tregs derived from siplizumab cultures was not verified. A minor share of alloreactive clones matched unstimulated subsets. Alloreactive sequences from unstimulated CD4+ memory cells fell significantly with siplizumab.

Each sample had some 100,000 TCR templates assayed. TCRdb's copy holds only in-frame clones and misses some; the assay was immunoSEQ multiplex PCR. The sample carries approximately 100,000 clones, about nine tenths recorded once. Germline V gene lookup returns CDR1 ENHRY and CDR2 SYGVKD. The CDR3 runs to 14 residues. V was pared by 10 bases and J by 5 bases, with 17 bases between. This TCR derives from a human donor in good health. The V and J genes are TRBV10-3 and TRBJ2-2; D is perhaps TRBD2 (5 bases). The sequenced material came from non-Treg CD4+ T cells sorted from blood. The CDR3 is CATVSGIGTGELFF. CDR3 nucleotide sequence: TGTGCCACCGTGTCGGGAATAGGGACCGGGGAGCTGTTTTTT.